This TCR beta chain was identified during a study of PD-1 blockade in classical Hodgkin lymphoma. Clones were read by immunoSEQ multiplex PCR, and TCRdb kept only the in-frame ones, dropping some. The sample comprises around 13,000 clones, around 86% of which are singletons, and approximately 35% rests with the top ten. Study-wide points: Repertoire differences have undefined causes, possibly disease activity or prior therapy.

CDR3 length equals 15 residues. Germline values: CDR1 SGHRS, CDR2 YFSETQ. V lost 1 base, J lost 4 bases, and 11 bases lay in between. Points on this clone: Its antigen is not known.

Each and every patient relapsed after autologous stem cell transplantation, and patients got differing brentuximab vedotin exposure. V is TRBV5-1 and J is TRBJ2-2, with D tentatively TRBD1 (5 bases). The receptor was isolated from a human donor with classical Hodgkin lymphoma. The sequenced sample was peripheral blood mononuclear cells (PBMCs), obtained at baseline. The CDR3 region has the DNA TGCGCCAGCAGCTTGTCAGTGGGGCCCACCGGGGAGCTGTTTTTT. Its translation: CASSLSVGPTGELFF.